This TCR beta chain emerged from a study of blood T cell repertoires in COVID-19. Study-level information: PBMCs, B-cell-depleted T cells, or T cells were the source of the cDNA or gDNA that made up the material.

Germline CDR1 reads LNHDA; CDR2 reads SQIVND (reference sequence). The CDR3 loop spans 15 amino acids. The V gene lost 3 bases and the J gene lost 7 bases, with 16 bases spanning the gap. Sequencing was performed with immunoSEQ multiplex PCR; in TCRdb, only in-frame clones are kept and a portion is missing. The sample yields 200,000 to 250,000 clones, around 81% seen once. The genes are TRBV19 and TRBJ2-1, with unresolved D. The sequence was obtained from an older woman with active or convalescent COVID-19. Input material: peripheral blood. CDR3 DNA sequence: TGTGCCAGTAGTATGGAGACGGGTCTAAAAAATGAGCAGTTCTTC. Translated: CASSMETGLKNEQFF.